This TCR beta chain was found in a study of early T cells in non-severe SARS-CoV-2 infection listed by TCRdb under 2021. Study-wide context: Because TCR sequencing was done on bulk RNA from unsorted whole blood, the alpha and beta chains could not be paired.

By its share of the sample, this clonotype is medium-sized (0.01 to 0.1%). Its antigen is unknown. Base qualities are not at hand, and no much larger clone is one base apart. CDR3 length: 19 amino acids, cysteine to phenylalanine. Only CDR3 DNA is held: 57 bases, read in frame from base 1. Trimming removed 5 bases from V and 1 base from J, leaving 27 bases between the germline ends. CDR1 and CDR2 are drawn from the germline V gene: SGHVS, FNYEAQ. Library generation was performed with 5' RACE. The instrument was a NextSeq 500. In the TCR library protocol, unique molecular identifiers were attached to individual cDNA molecules to correct for PCR bias and sequencing error. Sequencing covered both TCR alpha and beta chains, and within each sample the abundances of alpha and beta sequences were tightly co-correlated. The published analysis was carried out like this. V gene, J gene and CDR3 annotation of TCR sequences was performed with Decombinator V4. TCRs were defined as expanded if a significant change between any two time points was detected under a Poisson model with p below 0.0001. Abundances of TCRs were expressed as counts per million after normalisation to the total number of TCRs sequenced in each sample. TRAV1-2 paired with TRAJ12, TRAJ20 or TRAJ33 defined MAIT TCRs, while TRAV10 paired with TRAJ18 defined iNKT TCRs. VDJdb, accessed 1 November 2021, was searched for CMV, EBV and SARS-CoV-2 annotated TCRs, excluding TCRs annotated for multiple antigens. TCRdb redid the processing of the public reads, applying fastp at Q25 and MiXCR, and retained in-frame beta chains. Rows are combined by CDR3 protein, so each entry shows the most common genes and DNA. TCRdb's processing, not the authors', yielded these V and J calls. This sample comprises some 70,000 distinct CDR3 sequences, approximately 10% of them detected only once. The top ten constitute 3% to 3.5% of the sample.

A case-control design nested within a healthcare worker cohort in London, UK, was used, with weekly nasopharyngeal swab PCR tests and blood sampling performed. Healthcare workers were enrolled in the week of the UK lockdown, from 23 to 31 March 2020, and were followed every week for up to 16 weeks. Paper-wide results and their limitations: VDJdb matching was skewed toward anti-spike CD8 responses and likely underestimated virus-specific expansions by missing private and CD4 specificities.

This sequence was found in an adult who was a healthcare worker with PCR-confirmed SARS-CoV-2 infection or an uninfected control (not recorded which). Sequences were obtained from whole blood. The chain couples TRBV7-6 to TRBJ2-7; the D region possibly corresponds to TRBD2 (6 bases align). The base sequence is TGTGCCAGCAGCCCCCTCTCCCGACTAGTAATTGGGGTATCCTACGAGCAGTACTTC. This is translated as CASSPLSRLVIGVSYEQYF.